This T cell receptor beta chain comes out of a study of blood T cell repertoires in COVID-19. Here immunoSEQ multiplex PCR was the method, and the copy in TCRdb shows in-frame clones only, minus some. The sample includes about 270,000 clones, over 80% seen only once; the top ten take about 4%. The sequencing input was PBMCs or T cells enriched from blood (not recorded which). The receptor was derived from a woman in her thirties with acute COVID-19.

CDR3 loop: CASSLGGTAKRFGDTQYF. DNA for the CDR3: TGTGCCAGCAGCTTGGGCGGGACAGCTAAGAGATTCGGAGATACGCAGTATTTT. V gene TRBV5-5 combines with J gene TRBJ2-3; D perhaps matches TRBD1 (7 bases). CDR1 is SGHKS and CDR2 is YYEKEE in the germline V gene (reference sequence). Trimming stripped 0 bases from V and 5 bases from J, with 22 bases between. The CDR3 runs 18 residues.